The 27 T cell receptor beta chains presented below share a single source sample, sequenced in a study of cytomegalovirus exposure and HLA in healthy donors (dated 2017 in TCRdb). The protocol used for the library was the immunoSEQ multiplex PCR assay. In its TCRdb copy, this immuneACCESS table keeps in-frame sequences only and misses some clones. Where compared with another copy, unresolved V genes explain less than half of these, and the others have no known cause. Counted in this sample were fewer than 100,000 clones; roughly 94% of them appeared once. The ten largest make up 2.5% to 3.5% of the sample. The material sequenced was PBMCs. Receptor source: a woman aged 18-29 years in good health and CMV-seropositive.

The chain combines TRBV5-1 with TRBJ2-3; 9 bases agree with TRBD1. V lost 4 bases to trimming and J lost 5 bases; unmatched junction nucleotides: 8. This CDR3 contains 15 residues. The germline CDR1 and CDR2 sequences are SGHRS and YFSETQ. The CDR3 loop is CASSLDRGAQDTQYF. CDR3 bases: TGCGCCAGCAGCCTAGACAGGGGGGCGCAAGATACGCAGTATTTT.

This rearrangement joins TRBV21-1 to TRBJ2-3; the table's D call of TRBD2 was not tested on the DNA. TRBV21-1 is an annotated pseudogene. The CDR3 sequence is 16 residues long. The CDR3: CASSKPQRGGTDTQYF. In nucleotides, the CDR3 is TGTGCCAGCAGCAAACCCCAGCGGGGAGGCACAGATACGCAGTATTTT.

The CDR3 protein is CASRFVSGSFNEQYF. CDR3 DNA: TGTGCCAGCAGGTTTGTGAGCGGGAGTTTTAACGAGCAGTACTTC. The gene calls are TRBV6-5 and TRBJ2-7; TRBD2 aligns across 8 bases. This CDR3 contains 15 residues. CDR1 is MNHEY and CDR2 is SVGAGI in the germline V gene. V lost 6 bases to trimming and J lost 5 bases; unmatched junction nucleotides: 12.

CDR3 sequence (DNA): TGTGCCGTTCGGACAGGGAACTCCTACGAGCAGTACTTC. Protein sequence: CAVRTGNSYEQYF. V is TRBV6-1 and J is TRBJ2-7; 8 bases agree with TRBD1. Trimming took 11 bases from V and 0 from J; bases not matched to a gene: 6. The CDR3 has 13 residues. CDR1 is MNHNS and CDR2 is SASEGT in the germline V gene.

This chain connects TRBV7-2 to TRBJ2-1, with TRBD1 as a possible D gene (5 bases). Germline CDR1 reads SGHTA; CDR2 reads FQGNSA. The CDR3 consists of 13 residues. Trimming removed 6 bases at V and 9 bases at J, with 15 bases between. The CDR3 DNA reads TGTGCCAGCAGTCTAGATTGGGGCCTTGAGCAGTTCTTC. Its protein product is CASSLDWGLEQFF.

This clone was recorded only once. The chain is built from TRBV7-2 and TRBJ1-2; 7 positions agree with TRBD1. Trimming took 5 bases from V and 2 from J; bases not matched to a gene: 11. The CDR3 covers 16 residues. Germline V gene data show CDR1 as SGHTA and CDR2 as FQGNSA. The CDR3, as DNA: TGTGCCAGCAGCCCCAGGGGACAGTTCCTCAACTATGGCTACACCTTC. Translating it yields CASSPRGQFLNYGYTF.

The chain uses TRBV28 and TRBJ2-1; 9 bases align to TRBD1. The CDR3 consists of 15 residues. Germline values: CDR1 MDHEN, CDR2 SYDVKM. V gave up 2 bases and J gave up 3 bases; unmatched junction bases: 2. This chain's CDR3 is CASSLGQGNYNEQFF. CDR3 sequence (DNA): TGTGCCAGCAGTTTAGGACAGGGGAACTACAATGAGCAGTTCTTC.

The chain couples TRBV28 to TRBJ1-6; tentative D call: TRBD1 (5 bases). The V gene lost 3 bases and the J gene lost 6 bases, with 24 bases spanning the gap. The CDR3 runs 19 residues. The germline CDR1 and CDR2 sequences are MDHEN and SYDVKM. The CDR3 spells CASSFEGREGPTPNSPLHF. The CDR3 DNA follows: TGTGCCAGCAGTTTCGAGGGGCGGGAGGGGCCTACCCCTAATTCACCCCTCCACTTT.

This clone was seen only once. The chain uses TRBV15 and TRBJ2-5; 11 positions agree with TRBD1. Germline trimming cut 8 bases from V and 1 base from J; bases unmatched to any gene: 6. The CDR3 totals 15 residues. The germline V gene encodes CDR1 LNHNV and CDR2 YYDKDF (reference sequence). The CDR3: CATRGQGALQETQYF. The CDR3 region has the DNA TGTGCCACCCGAGGACAGGGGGCCCTCCAAGAGACCCAGTACTTC.

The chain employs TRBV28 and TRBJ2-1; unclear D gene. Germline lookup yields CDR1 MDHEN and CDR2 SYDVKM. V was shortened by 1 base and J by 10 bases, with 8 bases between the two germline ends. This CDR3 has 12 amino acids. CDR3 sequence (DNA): TGTGCCAGCAGTTTATATTCTATGGAGCAGTTCTTC. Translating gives CASSLYSMEQFF.

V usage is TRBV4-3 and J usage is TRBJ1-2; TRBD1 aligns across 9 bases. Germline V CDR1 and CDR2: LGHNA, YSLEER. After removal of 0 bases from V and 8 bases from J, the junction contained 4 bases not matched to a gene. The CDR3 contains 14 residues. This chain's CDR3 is CASSQERTGVGYTF. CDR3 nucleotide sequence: TGCGCCAGCAGCCAAGAGCGGACAGGGGTCGGCTACACCTTC.

CDR3 sequence reads: CASSLDRGQNNEQFF. The CDR3 bases are TGTGCCAGCAGCTTAGACAGGGGGCAAAACAATGAGCAGTTCTTC. The chain recombines TRBV11-3 with TRBJ2-1; 8 positions match TRBD1. The CDR3 is 15 residues long. Germline values: CDR1 SGHNT, CDR2 YENEEA. The junction had 3 bases not matched to a gene; V was cut back by 0 bases and J by 5 bases.

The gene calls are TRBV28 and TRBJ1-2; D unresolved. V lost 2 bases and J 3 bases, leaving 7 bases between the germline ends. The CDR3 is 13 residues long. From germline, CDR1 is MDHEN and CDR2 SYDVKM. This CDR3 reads CASSLSADYGYTF. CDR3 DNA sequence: TGTGCCAGCAGTTTAAGTGCAGACTATGGCTACACCTTC.

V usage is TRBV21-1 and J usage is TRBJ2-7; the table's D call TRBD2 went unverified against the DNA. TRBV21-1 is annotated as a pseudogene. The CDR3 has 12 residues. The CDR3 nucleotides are TGTGCCAGCAGGTATCTCTCCTACGAGCAGTACTTC. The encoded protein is CASRYLSYEQYF.

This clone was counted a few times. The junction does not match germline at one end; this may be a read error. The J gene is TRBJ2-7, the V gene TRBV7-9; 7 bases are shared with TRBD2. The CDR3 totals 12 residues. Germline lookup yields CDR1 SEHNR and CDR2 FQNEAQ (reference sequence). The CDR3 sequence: CASSLVTTSFHF. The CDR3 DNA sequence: TGTGCCAGCAGCTTAGTCACGACTAGCTTTCACTTC.

CDR3: CASNPTGVKSTEAFF. The CDR3, as DNA: TGTGCCAGCAACCCCACAGGGGTCAAGAGCACTGAAGCTTTCTTT. The V call is TRBV28, the J call TRBJ1-1, with 7 bases identical to TRBD1. The V gene end was trimmed by 7 bases and the J gene end by 4 bases; junction bases not matched to a gene: 12. From germline, CDR1 is MDHEN and CDR2 SYDVKM. The CDR3 is 15 amino acids.

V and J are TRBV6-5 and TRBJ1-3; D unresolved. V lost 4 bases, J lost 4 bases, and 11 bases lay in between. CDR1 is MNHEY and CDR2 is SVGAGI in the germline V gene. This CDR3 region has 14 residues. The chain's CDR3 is CASSSELAGNTIYF. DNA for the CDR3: TGTGCCAGCAGTTCCGAACTCGCCGGAAACACCATATATTTT.

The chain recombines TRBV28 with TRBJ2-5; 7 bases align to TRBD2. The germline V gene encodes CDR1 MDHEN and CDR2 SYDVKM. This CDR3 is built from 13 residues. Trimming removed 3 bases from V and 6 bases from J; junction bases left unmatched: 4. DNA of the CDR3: TGTGCCAGCAGTTTCAGCGGGATACAGACCCAGTACTTC. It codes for CASSFSGIQTQYF.

CDR3 bases: TGTGCCAACTCCCCCCGGGCCAAAGGACACGGACGCACAGATACGCAGTATTTT. This gives the protein CANSPRAKGHGRTDTQYF. The chain couples TRBV6-7 to TRBJ2-3, with D maybe TRBD1 (5 bases). TRBV6-7 is sorted into the ORF group, with uncertain function. Between the trimmed V and J ends, which lost 10 bases and 1 base, there was a span of 27 bases. This CDR3 spans 18 amino acids.

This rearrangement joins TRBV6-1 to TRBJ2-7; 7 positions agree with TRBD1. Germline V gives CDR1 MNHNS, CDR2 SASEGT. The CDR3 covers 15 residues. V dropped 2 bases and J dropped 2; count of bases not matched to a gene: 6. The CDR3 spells CASSELGQRPYEQYF. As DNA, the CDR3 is TGTGCCAGCAGTGAATTGGGACAGCGACCCTACGAGCAGTACTTC.

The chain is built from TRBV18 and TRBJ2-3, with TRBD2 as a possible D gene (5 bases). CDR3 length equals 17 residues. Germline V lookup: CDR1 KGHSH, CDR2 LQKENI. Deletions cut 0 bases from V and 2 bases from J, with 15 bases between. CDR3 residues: CASSPPGGNWDTDTQYF. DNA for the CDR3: TGTGCCAGCTCACCACCCGGAGGTAATTGGGACACAGATACGCAGTATTTT.

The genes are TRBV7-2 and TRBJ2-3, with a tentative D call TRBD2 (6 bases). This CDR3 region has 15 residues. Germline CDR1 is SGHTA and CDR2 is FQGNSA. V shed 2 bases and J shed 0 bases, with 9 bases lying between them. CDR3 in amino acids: CASSLSAGSTDTQYF. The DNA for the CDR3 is TGTGCCAGCAGCTTATCGGCGGGAAGCACAGATACGCAGTATTTT. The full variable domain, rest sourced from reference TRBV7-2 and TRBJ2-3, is GAGVSQSPSNKVTEKGKDVELRCDPISGHTALYWYRQSLGQGLEFLIYFQGNSAPDKSGLPSDRFSAERTGGSVSTLTIQRTQQEDSAVYLCASSLSAGSTDTQYFGPGTRLTVL.

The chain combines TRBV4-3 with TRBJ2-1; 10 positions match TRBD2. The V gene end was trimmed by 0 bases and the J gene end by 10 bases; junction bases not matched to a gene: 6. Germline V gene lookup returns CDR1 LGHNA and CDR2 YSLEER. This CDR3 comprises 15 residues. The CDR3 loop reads CASSQDGTSAREQFF. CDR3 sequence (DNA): TGCGCCAGCAGCCAAGATGGGACTAGCGCACGAGAGCAGTTCTTC.

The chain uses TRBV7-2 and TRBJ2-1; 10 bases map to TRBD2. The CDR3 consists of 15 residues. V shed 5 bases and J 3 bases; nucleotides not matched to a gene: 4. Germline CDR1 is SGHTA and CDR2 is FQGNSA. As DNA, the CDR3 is TGTGCCAGCAGCGTTGGACTAGCGGTCTACAATGAGCAGTTCTTC. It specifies CASSVGLAVYNEQFF.

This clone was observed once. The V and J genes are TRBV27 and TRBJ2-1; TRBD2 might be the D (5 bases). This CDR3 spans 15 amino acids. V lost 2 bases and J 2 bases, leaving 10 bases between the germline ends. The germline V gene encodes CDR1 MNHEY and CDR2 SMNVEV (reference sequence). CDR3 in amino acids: CASSLGGSPYNEQFF. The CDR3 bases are TGTGCCAGCAGTTTAGGTGGGAGCCCCTACAATGAGCAGTTCTTC.

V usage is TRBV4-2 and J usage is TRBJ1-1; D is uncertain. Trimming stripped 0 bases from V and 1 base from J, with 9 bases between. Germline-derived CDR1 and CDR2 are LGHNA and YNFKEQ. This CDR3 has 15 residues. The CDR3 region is CASSQEFTGNTEAFF. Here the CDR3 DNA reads TGTGCCAGCAGCCAAGAGTTTACGGGGAACACTGAAGCTTTCTTT.

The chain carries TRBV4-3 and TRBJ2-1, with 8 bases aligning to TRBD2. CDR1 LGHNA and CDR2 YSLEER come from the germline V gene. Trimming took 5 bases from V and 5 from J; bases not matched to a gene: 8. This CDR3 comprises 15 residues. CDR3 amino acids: CASSSFGGDHNEQFF. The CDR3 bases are TGCGCCAGCAGCTCCTTCGGGGGGGATCACAATGAGCAGTTCTTC.